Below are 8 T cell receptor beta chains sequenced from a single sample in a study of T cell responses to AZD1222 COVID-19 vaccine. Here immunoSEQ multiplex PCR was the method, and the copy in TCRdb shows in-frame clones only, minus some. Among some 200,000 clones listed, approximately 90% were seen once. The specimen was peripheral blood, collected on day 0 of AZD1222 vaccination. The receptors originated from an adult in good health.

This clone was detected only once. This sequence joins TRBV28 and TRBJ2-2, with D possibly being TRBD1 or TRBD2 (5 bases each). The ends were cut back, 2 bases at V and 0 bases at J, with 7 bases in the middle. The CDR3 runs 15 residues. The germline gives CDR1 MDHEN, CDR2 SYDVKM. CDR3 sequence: CASSLTGPNTGELFF. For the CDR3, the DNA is TGTGCCAGCAGTTTAACGGGGCCGAACACCGGGGAGCTGTTTTTT. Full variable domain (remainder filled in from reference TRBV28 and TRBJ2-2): DVKVTQSSRYLVKRTGEKVFLECVQDMDHENMFWYRQDPGLGLRLIYFSYDVKMKEKGDIPEGYSVSREKKERFSLILESASTNQTSMYLCASSLTGPNTGELFFGEGSRLTVL.

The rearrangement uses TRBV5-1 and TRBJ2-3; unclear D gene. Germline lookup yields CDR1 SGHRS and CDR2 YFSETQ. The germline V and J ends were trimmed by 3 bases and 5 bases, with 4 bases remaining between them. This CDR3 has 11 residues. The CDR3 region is CASSSVDTQYF. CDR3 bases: TGCGCCAGCAGCTCGGTAGATACGCAGTATTTT.

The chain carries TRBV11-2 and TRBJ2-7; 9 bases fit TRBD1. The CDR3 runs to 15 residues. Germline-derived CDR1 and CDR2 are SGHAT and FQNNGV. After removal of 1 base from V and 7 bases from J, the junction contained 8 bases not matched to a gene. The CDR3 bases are TGTGCCAGCAGCTTAGTTGGGACAGGGCTGTTTGAGCAGTACTTC. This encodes CASSLVGTGLFEQYF.

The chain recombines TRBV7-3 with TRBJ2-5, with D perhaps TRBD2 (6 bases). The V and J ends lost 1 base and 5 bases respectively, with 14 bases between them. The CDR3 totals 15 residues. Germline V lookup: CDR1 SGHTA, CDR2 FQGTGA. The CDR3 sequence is CASSLRGGMRETQYF. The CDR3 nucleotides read TGTGCCAGCAGCTTAAGGGGCGGGATGAGGGAGACCCAGTACTTC.

This CDR3 reads CASSQGTFNYGYTF. The DNA of the CDR3 is TGTGCCAGCAGCCAAGGGACGTTTAACTATGGCTACACCTTC. V gene TRBV4-2 combines with J gene TRBJ1-2; D gene ambiguous. This CDR3 is built from 14 residues. Germline V lookup: CDR1 LGHNA, CDR2 YNFKEQ. V was trimmed by 1 base and J by 1 base, leaving 7 bases between them.

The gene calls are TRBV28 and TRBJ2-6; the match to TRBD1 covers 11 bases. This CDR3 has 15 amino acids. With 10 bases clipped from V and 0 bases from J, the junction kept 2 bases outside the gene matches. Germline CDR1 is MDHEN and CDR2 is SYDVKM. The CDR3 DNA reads TGTGCCATAGGACAGGGGGCCTCTGGGGCCAACGTCCTGACTTTC. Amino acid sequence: CAIGQGASGANVLTF. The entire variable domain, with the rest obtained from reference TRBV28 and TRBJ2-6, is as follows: DVKVTQSSRYLVKRTGEKVFLECVQDMDHENMFWYRQDPGLGLRLIYFSYDVKMKEKGDIPEGYSVSREKKERFSLILESASTNQTSMYLCAIGQGASGANVLTFGAGSRLTVL.

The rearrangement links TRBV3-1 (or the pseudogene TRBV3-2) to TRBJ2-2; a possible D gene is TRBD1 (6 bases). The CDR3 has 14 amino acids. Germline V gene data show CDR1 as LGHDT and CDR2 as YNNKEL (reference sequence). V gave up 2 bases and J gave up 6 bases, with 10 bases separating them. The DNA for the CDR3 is TGTGCCAGCAGCCAACTACAGGGCGCCGGGGAGCTGTTTTTT. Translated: CASSQLQGAGELFF.

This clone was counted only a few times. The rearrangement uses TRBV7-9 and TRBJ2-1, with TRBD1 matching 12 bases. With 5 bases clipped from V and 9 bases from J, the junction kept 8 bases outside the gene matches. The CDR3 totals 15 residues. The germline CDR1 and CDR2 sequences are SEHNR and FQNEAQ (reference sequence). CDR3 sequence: CASSLRDRGLSEQFF. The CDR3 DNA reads TGTGCCAGCAGCCTTAGGGACAGGGGGCTTAGTGAGCAGTTCTTC.